The sequence of this TCR beta chain was determined in a study of shared T cell receptors in the human thymus. Only in-frame clones appear in the TCRdb table, and some are missing; sequencing was by immunoSEQ multiplex PCR. The table has a few hundred thousand clones, 85% to 95% seen once; the top ten hold roughly 0.021%. V was cut by 2 bases and J by 4 bases, with 12 bases left in between. Germline CDR1 and CDR2: MDHEN and SYDVKM. This CDR3 is built from 14 residues. Material for sequencing was thymocytes. The TCR comes from a human donor. This chain links TRBV28 with TRBJ2-7, with D unresolved. CDR3 DNA: TGTGCCAGCAGTTTAAGTTCATTGGGATACGAGCAGTACTTC. Translating it yields CASSLSSLGYEQYF.